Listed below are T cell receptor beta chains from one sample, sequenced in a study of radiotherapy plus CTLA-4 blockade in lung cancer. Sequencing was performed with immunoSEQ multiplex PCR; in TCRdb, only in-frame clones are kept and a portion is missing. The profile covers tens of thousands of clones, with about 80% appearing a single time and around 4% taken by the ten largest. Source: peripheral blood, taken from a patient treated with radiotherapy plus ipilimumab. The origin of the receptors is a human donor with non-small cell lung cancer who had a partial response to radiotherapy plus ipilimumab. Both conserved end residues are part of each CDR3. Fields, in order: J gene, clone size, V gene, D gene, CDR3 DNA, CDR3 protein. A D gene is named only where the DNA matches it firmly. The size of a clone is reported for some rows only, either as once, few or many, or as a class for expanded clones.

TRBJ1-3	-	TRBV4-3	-	TGCGCCAGCAGCGACGGACAGAGCTCTGGAAACACCATATATTTT	CASSDGQSSGNTIYF
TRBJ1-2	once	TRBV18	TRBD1	TGTGCCAGCTCACCACTCGGGACAGGGTGGTACACCTTC	CASSPLGTGWYTF
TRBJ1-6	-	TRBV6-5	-	TGTGCCAGCAGCCGACAGGAGTATAATTCACCCCTCCACTTT	CASSRQEYNSPLHF
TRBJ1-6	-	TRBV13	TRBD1	TGTGCCAGCCAGAAGGGACAGGGAAATTCACCCCTCCACTTT	CASQKGQGNSPLHF
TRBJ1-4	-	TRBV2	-	TGTGCCAGCAACCGACAGGTGTCGAGTGAAAAACTGTTTTTT	CASNRQVSSEKLFF
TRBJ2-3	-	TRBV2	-	TGTGCCAGCAGTGCAATAGATACGCAGTATTTT	CASSAIDTQYF
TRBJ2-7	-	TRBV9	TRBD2	TGTGCCAGCAGCGCAGGACTAGCGGGGGGGGCCTACGAGCAGTACTTC	CASSAGLAGGAYEQYF
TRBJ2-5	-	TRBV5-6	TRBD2	TGTGCCGGAGGGACTAGTAGGGAGACCCAGTACTTC	CAGGTSRETQYF
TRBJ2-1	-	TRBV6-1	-	TGTGCCAGCAGTGAGCGGGGAACGAATGAGCAGTTCTTC	CASSERGTNEQFF
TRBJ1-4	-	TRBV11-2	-	TGTGCCAGCGGCAACAGGGCCCCGCAAAATGAAAAACTGTTTTTT	CASGNRAPQNEKLFF
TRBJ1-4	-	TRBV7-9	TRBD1	TGTGCCAGCAGCTTAGGACAGGGGGAGGAAAAACTGTTTTTT	CASSLGQGEEKLFF
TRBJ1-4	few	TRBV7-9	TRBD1	TGTGCCAGCAGCCCGACAGGGTTCGATGAAAAACTGTTTTTT	CASSPTGFDEKLFF
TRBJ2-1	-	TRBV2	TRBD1	TGTGCCAGCAGCTGGACAGGAAACAATGAGCAGTTCTTC	CASSWTGNNEQFF
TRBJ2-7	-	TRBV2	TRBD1	TGTGCCAGCCGGGACAGCTTATCCTACGAGCAGTACTTC	CASRDSLSYEQYF
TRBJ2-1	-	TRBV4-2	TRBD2	TGTGCCAGCAGACCCGATCTAGCGGGGATTTACAATGAGCAGTTCTTC	CASRPDLAGIYNEQFF
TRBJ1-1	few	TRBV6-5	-	TGTGCCAGCAGCCCCGGGACTGAAGCTTTCTTT	CASSPGTEAFF
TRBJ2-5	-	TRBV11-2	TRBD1	TGTGCCAGCAGCCCTCACCCAACGCAGACAGGGCCAGAGACCCAGTACTTC	CASSPHPTQTGPETQYF
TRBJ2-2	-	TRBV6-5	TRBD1	TGTGCCAGCAGTCCCGGGACAGGGGGCGGCGGGGAGCTGTTTTTT	CASSPGTGGGGELFF
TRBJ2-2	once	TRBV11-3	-	TGTGCCAGCAGCCTGGGAACGAGGGACACCGGGGAGCTGTTTTTT	CASSLGTRDTGELFF
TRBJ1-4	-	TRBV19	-	TGTGCCAGTAGTATAGATGAGCAACCGGGGAATGAAAAACTGTTTTTT	CASSIDEQPGNEKLFF
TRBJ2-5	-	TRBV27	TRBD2	TGTGCCAGCAGTTCCGGGACTAGCGATTGGGAGACCCAGTACTTC	CASSSGTSDWETQYF
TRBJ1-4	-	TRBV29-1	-	TGCAGCGTCACGGACAGAGATAATGAAAAACTGTTTTTT	CSVTDRDNEKLFF
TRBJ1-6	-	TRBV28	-	TGTGCCAGCAGCAGAACAGGGTTTAACTCACCCCTCCACTTT	CASSRTGFNSPLHF
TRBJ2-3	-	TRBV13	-	TGTGCCAGCCGTGACGGAGGAGACACAGATACGCAGTATTTT	CASRDGGDTDTQYF
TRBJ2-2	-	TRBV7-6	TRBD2	TGTGCCACCTCAGTCCTAGCGGGGGTTACGAACACCGGGGAGCTGTTTTTT	CATSVLAGVTNTGELFF
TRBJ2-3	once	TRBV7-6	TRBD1	TGTGCCAGCAGCCCACAGGGGGCGACAGATACGCAGTATTTT	CASSPQGATDTQYF
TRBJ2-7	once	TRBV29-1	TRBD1	TGCAGCGTTGACCTTATTGGACAGGGACAGCAGTACTTC	CSVDLIGQGQQYF
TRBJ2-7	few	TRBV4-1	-	TGCGCCAGCAGTTTTCGCAGGGGCTACGAGCAGTACTTC	CASSFRRGYEQYF
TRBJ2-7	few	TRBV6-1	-	TGTGCCAGCGACCGGGGGGGACAGGGTTACGAGCAGTACTTC	CASDRGGQGYEQYF
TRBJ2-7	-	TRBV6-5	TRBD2	TGTGCCAGCAGCCAAACTAGCGGGGGCTACGAGCAGTACTTC	CASSQTSGGYEQYF
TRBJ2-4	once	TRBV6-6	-	TGTGCCAGCGGGAGGGGGGCTGGCATTCAGTACTTC	CASGRGAGIQYF
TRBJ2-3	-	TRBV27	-	TGTGCCAGCAACCAACTACTAGAGTGGTATTTT	CASNQLLEWYF
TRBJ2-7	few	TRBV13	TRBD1	TGTGCCAGCAGCTCACCTGTCCAGACAGGGGGCTACGAGCAGTACTTC	CASSSPVQTGGYEQYF
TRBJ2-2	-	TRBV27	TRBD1	TGTGCCAGCAGGCGACAGGGGTACACCGGGGAGCTGTTTTTT	CASRRQGYTGELFF
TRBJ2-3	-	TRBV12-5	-	TGTGCTAGTGGTTTGTCAGGGGACTACACAGATACGCAGTATTTT	CASGLSGDYTDTQYF
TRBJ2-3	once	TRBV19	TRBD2	TGTGCCAGTAGTATGATAGGACTAGCGAGAGATACGCAGTATTTT	CASSMIGLARDTQYF
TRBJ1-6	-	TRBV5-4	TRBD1	TGTGCCAGCAGCCCGTACGGGACAGGGGAGGCACCCCTCCACTTT	CASSPYGTGEAPLHF
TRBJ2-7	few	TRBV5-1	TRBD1	TGCGCCAGCAGCGGGCAGGGGGCACTCTCTTTCGAGCAGTACTTC	CASSGQGALSFEQYF
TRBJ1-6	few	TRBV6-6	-	TGTGCCAGCAGTTACGGCGGTTGGAGCGGTTCACCCCTCCACTTT	CASSYGGWSGSPLHF
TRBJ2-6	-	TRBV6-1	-	TGTGCCAGCAGTGAAGCGGGTCTAGCCCTATCTGGGGCCAACGTCCTGACTTTC	CASSEAGLALSGANVLTF
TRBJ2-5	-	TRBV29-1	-	TGCAGCGTTGCCCCCTTAAGGGGCGCGGAGACCCAGTACTTC	CSVAPLRGAETQYF
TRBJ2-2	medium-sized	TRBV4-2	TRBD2	TGTGCCAGCAGGCCAGGGCGGGGGGAGGCACCCGGGGAGCTGTTTTTT	CASRPGRGEAPGELFF
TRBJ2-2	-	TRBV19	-	TGTGCCAGTAGTCCCAGGGCAGGTCCGGTTGATCCCGGGGAGCTGTTTTTT	CASSPRAGPVDPGELFF
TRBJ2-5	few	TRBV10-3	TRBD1	TGTGCCACCCGGGACAGGAGGTCCGAAGAGACCCAGTACTTC	CATRDRRSEETQYF
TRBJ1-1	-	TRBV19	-	TGTGCCAGTAACATGGGTCAGGGTTTGTCTGAAGCTTTCTTT	CASNMGQGLSEAFF
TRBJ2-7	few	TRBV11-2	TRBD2	TGTGCCAGCAGCTTAGTACCCCCGGGACTAGTATCCTACGAGCAGTACTTC	CASSLVPPGLVSYEQYF